A single sample gave rise to the 8 T cell receptor beta chains below, sequenced in a study of beta chain features in type 1 diabetes. General study points: In every one of the four CD4+ subsets, TCRB CDR3s were moderately but significantly shorter in Type 1 diabetes patients.

Expressed TCRB transcripts got sequenced, as all isolated RNA was reverse transcribed. Sequencing was performed with immunoSEQ multiplex PCR; in TCRdb, only in-frame clones are kept and a portion is missing. This sample yields over 650,000 clones, of which 11% to 15% are seen a single time; 0.03% to 0.04% belongs to the top ten. Their specific antigens are unknown. Sequenced input: naive CD4+ T cells from blood. Receptors were obtained from a man aged 18 to 30 with type 1 diabetes.

A few counts support this clone. The chain employs TRBV29-1 and TRBJ2-1; D is undetermined. V shed 7 bases and J shed 10 bases, with 14 bases lying between them. The CDR3 length is 11 residues. The germline V gene encodes CDR1 SQVTM and CDR2 ANQGSEA. In DNA form, the CDR3 reads TGCAGCGCTTCGGACCGTTACGAGCAGTTCTTC. Its translation: CSASDRYEQFF.

The chain carries TRBV27 and TRBJ1-5; 8 bases are shared with TRBD1. CDR1 MNHEY and CDR2 SMNVEV come from the germline V gene (reference sequence). The CDR3 loop spans 14 amino acids. J was trimmed by 6 bases and V by 10 bases; bases with no gene match: 11. This CDR3 is CAIKDREVCQPQHF. CDR3 DNA sequence: TGTGCCATTAAGGACAGGGAGGTTTGTCAGCCCCAGCATTTT.

The V and J genes are TRBV11-2 and TRBJ1-2; unclear D gene. The CDR3 covers 13 residues. CDR1 is SGHAT and CDR2 is FQNNGV in the germline V gene. V dropped 3 bases and J dropped 3 bases, with 8 bases sitting between them. CDR3 nucleotides: TGTGCCAGCAGCTTTCAGGACTACTATGGCTACACCTTC. Its translation: CASSFQDYYGYTF.

This clone was seen only a few times. This chain connects TRBV30 to TRBJ1-2; D gene unclear. The CDR3 loop spans 14 amino acids. V lost 0 bases and J lost 3, with 11 bases in between. Looked up from germline, CDR1 is GTSNPN and CDR2 is SVGIG (reference sequence). This CDR3 is CAWSVRRGDYGYTF. CDR3 in DNA: TGTGCCTGGAGTGTACGGAGAGGAGACTATGGCTACACCTTC. Supplemented by reference TRBV30 and TRBJ1-2, the full variable domain reads SQTIHQWPATLVQPVGSPLSLECTVEGTSNPNLYWYRQAAGRGLQLLFYSVGIGQISSEVPQNLSASRPQDRQFILSSKKLLLSDSGFYLCAWSVRRGDYGYTFGSGTRLTVV.

This chain connects TRBV30 to TRBJ2-5; TRBD2 matches at 11 bases. J was trimmed by 5 bases and V by 3 bases; bases with no gene match: 8. Germline CDR1 is GTSNPN and CDR2 is SVGIG (reference sequence). This CDR3 is 15 amino acids long. CDR3 protein: CAWRGLAGGRETQYF. CDR3 in DNA: TGTGCCTGGAGAGGTCTAGCGGGGGGTCGGGAGACCCAGTACTTC.

The rearrangement joins TRBV2 to TRBJ2-7; D ambiguous. The CDR3 is made up of 16 amino acids. The germline CDR1 and CDR2 sequences are SNHLY and FYNNEI. V gave up 3 bases and J gave up 1 base, with 16 bases separating them. Written as DNA, the CDR3 is TGTGCCAGCAGTGACGGGCTACCCTCCCTATCCTACGAGCAGTACTTC. Translated, it gives CASSDGLPSLSYEQYF.

The J gene is TRBJ1-1, the V gene TRBV2, with TRBD1 as a possible D gene (5 bases). CDR3 length: 13 amino acids. CDR1 and CDR2 (germline): SNHLY, FYNNEI. Trimming took 7 bases from V and 8 from J, leaving 17 bases between them. The CDR3 DNA reads as TGTGCCAGCACCGGGGACTCTCTGAGAGAAGCTTTCTTT. The encoded protein is CASTGDSLREAFF.

The V call is TRBV6-1, the J call TRBJ1-2; D not resolved. Looked up from germline, CDR1 is MNHNS and CDR2 is SASEGT. The CDR3 runs to 13 residues. Trimming pared 2 bases from V and 8 bases from J, leaving 12 bases between. The CDR3 is CASSELGPLGYTF. The CDR3 DNA is TGTGCCAGCAGTGAATTAGGTCCGCTCGGCTACACCTTC.